The source of this T cell receptor (beta chain) is a study of cytomegalovirus exposure and HLA in healthy donors. Germline V gene lookup returns CDR1 SGHTA and CDR2 FQGNSA. The ends were cut back, 6 bases at V and 4 bases at J, with 15 bases in the middle. The CDR3 consists of 15 residues. Points from the study as a whole: Presence/absence analyses took donor sequencing depth as roughly uniform. Previously analyzed data showed that most TCR beta V segments were productive at a frequency of about 87% or about 30%. Most subjects had HLA-A and HLA-B alleles reportedly predicted accurately by TCR beta sequences. Rarity marked most TCR sequences, yet some public TCRs occurred in many donors.

Note on this clone: Its cognate antigen is unknown.

This PCR relied on a set of 60 Vbeta primers and 13 Jbeta primers. The data were produced by immunoSEQ multiplex PCR, yet TCRdb's version contains in-frame clones alone and is incomplete. The sample shows approximately 90,000 clones, around four fifths of them seen only once. The receptor was isolated from a male donor in good health and CMV-seronegative. The sequenced material came from PBMCs. This sequence joins TRBV7-2 and TRBJ2-2; possible D gene TRBD1, 5 bases. CDR3 sequence reads: CASSQTDSSTGELFF. The CDR3 nucleotides are TGTGCCAGCAGTCAGACAGATTCTAGCACCGGGGAGCTGTTTTTT.